The clone carrying this TCR beta chain appeared a few times. The antigen remains undetermined. This sample was taken from a study of radiotherapy plus CTLA-4 blockade in lung cancer. Overall study context: Across the patients, objective responses occurred in about 19%, and disease control in just over 30%.

V lost 2 bases and J 1 base, leaving 7 bases between the germline ends. CDR1 and CDR2 (germline): SGHTS, YDEGEE. There are 14 residues in the CDR3. Study-level points and caveats: Early blood T cell clone dynamics, with interferon-beta, were reported to best predict response.

Some clones are missing from TCRdb's copy, which holds only in-frame ones; the method was immunoSEQ multiplex PCR. The profile covers about 120,000 clones, with nearly 80% appearing a single time and roughly 5.3% taken by the ten largest. Ipilimumab-mediated CTLA-4 blockade plus focal radiation was given to patients having chemo-refractory metastatic non-small-cell lung cancer. V and J are TRBV5-8 and TRBJ1-5; D unclear. The specimen comprised peripheral blood, sampled from a patient treated with radiotherapy plus ipilimumab. The receptor was derived from a human donor with non-small cell lung cancer who had a partial response to radiotherapy plus ipilimumab. The CDR3 protein is CASSFPPSNQPQHF. CDR3 nucleotide sequence: TGTGCCAGCAGCTTCCCCCCGAGCAATCAGCCCCAGCATTTT.